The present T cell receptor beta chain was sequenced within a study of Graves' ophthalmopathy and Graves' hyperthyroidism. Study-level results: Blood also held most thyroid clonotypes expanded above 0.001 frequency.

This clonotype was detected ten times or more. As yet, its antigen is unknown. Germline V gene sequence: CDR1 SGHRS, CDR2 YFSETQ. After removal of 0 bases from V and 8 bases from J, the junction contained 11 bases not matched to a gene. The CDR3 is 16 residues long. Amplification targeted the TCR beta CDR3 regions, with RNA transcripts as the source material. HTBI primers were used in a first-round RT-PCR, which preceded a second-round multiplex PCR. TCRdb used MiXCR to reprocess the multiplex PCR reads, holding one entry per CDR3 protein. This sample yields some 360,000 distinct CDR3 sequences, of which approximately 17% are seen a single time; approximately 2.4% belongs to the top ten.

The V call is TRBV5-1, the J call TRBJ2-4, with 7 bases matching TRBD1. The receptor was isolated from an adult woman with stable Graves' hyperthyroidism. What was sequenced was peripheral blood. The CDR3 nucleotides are TGCGCCAGCAGCTTGGTTGCCGGACAGGCTGGAGACATTCAGTACTTC. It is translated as CASSLVAGQAGDIQYF. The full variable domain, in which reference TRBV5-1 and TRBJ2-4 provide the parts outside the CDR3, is KAGVTQTPRYLIKTRGQQVTLSCSPISGHRSVSWYQQTPGQGLQFLFEYFSETQRNKGNFPGRFSGRQFSNSRSEMNVSTLELGDSALYLCASSLVAGQAGDIQYFGAGTRLSVL.